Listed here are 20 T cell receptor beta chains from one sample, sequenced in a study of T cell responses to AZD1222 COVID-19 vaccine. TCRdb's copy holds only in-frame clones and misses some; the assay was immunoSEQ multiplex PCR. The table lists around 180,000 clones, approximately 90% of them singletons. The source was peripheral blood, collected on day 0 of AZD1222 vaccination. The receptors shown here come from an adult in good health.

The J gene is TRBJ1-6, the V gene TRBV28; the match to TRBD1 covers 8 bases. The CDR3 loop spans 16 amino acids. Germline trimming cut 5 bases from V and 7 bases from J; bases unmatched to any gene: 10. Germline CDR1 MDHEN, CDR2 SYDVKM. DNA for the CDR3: TGTGCCAGCAGTGTGAGACAGGGGCTCGGCAATTCACCCCTCCACTTT. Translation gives CASSVRQGLGNSPLHF.

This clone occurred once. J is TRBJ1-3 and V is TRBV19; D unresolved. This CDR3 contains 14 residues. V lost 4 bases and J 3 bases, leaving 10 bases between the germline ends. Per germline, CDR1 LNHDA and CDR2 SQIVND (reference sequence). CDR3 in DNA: TGTGCCAGTAGTAAGGACCAAGTTGGAAACACCATATATTTT. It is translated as CASSKDQVGNTIYF.

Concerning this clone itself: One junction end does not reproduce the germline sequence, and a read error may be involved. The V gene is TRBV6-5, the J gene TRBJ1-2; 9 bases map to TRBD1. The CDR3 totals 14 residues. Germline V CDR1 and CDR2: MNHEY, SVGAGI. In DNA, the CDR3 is TGTGCCACCAGTACAGGGGGCTCTAACTATGGCTACACCTTC. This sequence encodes CATSTGGSNYGYTF.

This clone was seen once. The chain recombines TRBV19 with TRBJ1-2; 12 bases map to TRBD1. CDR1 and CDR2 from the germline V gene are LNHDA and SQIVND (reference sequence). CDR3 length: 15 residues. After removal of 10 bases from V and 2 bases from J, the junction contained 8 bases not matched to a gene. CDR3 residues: CATRDRGRGNYGYTF. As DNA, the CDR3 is TGTGCCACCCGGGACAGGGGGCGAGGGAACTATGGCTACACCTTC. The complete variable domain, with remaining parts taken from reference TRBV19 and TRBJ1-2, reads DGGITQSPKYLFRKEGQNVTLSCEQNLNHDAMYWYRQDPGQGLRLIYYSQIVNDFQKGDIAEGYSVSREKKESFPLTVTSAQKNPTAFYLCATRDRGRGNYGYTFGSGTRLTVV.

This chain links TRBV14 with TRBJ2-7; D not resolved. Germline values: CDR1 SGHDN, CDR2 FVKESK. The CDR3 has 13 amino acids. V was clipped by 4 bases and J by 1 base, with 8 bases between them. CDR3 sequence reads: CASSLATSYEQYF. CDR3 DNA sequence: TGTGCCAGCAGCCTGGCTACATCCTACGAGCAGTACTTC.

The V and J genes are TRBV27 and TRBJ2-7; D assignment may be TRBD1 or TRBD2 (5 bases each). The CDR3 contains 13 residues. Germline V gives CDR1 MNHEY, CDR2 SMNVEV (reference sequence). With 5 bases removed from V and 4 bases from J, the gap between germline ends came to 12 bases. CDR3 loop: CASSPGTAYEQYF. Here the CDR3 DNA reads TGTGCCAGCAGTCCCGGGACGGCATACGAGCAGTACTTC.

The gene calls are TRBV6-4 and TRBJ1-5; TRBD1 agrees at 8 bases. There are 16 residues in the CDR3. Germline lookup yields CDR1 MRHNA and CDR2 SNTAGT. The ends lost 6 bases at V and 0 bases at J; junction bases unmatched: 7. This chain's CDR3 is CASSRDRRYSNQPQHF. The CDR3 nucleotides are TGTGCCAGCAGCCGGGACAGGCGATATAGCAATCAGCCCCAGCATTTT.

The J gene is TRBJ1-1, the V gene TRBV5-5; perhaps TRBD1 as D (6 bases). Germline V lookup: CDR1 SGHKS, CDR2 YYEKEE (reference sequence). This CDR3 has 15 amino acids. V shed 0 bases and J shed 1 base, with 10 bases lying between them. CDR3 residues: CASSLEGGRNTEAFF. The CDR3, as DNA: TGTGCCAGCAGCTTGGAGGGGGGCAGGAACACTGAAGCTTTCTTT.

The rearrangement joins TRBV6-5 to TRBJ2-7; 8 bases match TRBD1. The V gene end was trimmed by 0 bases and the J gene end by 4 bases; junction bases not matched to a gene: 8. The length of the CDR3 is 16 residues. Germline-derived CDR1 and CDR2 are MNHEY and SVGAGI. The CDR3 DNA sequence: TGTGCCAGCAGTTACTCGTGGTCACAGGGGGTTTACGAGCAGTACTTC. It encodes CASSYSWSQGVYEQYF.

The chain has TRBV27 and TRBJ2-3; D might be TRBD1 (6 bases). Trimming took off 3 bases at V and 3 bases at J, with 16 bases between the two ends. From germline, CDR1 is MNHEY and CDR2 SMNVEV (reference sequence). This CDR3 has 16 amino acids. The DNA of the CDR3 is TGTGCCAGCAGTTTCATGGTGGCGACAGGTACAGATACGCAGTATTTT. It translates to CASSFMVATGTDTQYF.

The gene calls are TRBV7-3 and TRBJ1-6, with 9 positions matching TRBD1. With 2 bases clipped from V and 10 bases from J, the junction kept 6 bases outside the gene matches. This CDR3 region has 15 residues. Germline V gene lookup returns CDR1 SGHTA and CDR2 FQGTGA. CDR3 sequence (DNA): TGTGCCAGCAGCTTACAGACAGGGGGAGACTCACCCCTCCACTTT. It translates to CASSLQTGGDSPLHF.

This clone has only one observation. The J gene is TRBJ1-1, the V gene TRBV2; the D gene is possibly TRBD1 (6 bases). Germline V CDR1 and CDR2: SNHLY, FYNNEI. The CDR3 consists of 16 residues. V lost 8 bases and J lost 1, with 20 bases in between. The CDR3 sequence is CASSIRWTAPNTEAFF. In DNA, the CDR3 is TGTGCCAGCTCTATTAGATGGACAGCGCCGAACACTGAAGCTTTCTTT.

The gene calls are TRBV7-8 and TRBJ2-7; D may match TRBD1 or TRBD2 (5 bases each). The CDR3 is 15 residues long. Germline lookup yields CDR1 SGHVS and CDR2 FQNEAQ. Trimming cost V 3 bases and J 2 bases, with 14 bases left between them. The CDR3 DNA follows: TGTGCCAGCAGCTTGGGACGTCTTACCCCCTACGAGCAGTACTTC. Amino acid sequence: CASSLGRLTPYEQYF.

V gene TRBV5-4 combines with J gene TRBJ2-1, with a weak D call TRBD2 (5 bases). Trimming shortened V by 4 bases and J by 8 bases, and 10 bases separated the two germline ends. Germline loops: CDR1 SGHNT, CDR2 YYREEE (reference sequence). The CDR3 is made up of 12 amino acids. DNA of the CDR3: TGTGCCAGCAGCGTGACTAAAGATGAGCAGTTCTTC. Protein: CASSVTKDEQFF.

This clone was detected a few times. The CDR3 region has the DNA TGTGCCAGCAGCCCCCGGGCGAGCTCCTACGAGCAGTACTTC. This encodes CASSPRASSYEQYF. The chain has TRBV7-9 and TRBJ2-7; D call uncertain. The CDR3 contains 14 residues. Germline V gene sequence: CDR1 SEHNR, CDR2 FQNEAQ (reference sequence). Trimming shortened V by 5 bases and J by 0 bases, and 11 bases separated the two germline ends.

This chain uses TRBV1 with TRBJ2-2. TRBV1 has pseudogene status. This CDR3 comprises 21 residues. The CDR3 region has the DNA TGCACCAGCAGCGTACGGATGTGTTTCTACTCCCGAAAGGCCATTAGCGGGGAGCTGTTTTTT. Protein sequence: CTSSVRMCFYSRKAISGELFF.

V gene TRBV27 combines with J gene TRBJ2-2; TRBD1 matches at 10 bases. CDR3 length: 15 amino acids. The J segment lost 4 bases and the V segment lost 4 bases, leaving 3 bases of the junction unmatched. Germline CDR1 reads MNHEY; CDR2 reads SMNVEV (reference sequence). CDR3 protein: CASSWWTGGTGELFF. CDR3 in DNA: TGTGCCAGCAGTTGGTGGACAGGGGGCACCGGGGAGCTGTTTTTT.

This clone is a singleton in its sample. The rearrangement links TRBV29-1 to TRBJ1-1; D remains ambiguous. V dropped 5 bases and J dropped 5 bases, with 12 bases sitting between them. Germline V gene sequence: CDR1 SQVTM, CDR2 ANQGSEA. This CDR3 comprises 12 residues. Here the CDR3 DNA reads TGCAGCGTTTCAAACGGGGTTACTGAAGCTTTCTTT. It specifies CSVSNGVTEAFF.

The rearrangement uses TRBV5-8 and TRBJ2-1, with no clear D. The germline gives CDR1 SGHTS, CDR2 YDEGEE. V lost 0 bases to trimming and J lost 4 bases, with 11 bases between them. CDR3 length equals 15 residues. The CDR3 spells CASSLGGSWYNEQFF. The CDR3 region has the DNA TGTGCCAGCAGCTTGGGGGGTTCGTGGTACAATGAGCAGTTCTTC.

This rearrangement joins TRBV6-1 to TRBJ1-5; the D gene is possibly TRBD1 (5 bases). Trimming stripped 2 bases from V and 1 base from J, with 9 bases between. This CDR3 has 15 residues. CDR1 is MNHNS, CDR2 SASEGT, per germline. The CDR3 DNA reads TGTGCCAGCAGTGAAATGTGGGGGAGCAATCAGCCCCAGCATTTT. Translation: CASSEMWGSNQPQHF.